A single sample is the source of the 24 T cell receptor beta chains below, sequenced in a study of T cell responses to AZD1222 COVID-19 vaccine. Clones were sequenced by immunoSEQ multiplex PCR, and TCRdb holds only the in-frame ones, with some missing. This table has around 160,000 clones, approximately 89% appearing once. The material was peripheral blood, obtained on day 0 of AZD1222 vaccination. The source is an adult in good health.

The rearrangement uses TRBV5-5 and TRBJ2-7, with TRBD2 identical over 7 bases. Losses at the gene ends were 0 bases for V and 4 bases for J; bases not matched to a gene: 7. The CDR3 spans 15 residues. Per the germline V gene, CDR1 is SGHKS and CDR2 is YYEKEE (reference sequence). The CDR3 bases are TGTGCCAGCAGCTTGGGGACTAGAGAGTGGTACGAGCAGTACTTC. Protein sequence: CASSLGTREWYEQYF.

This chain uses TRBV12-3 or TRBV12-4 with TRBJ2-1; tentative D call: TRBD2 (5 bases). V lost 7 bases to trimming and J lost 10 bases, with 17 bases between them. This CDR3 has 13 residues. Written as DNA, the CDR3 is TGTGCCAGCACCTCACTAGTAAGTTACGAGCAGTTCTTC. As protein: CASTSLVSYEQFF.

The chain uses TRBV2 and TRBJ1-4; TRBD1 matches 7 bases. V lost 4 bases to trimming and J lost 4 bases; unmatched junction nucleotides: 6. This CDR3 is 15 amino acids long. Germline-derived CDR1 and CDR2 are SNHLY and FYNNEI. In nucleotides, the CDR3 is TGTGCCAGCAGTGGGGGGACAGTCGATAATGAAAAACTGTTTTTT. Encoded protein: CASSGGTVDNEKLFF.

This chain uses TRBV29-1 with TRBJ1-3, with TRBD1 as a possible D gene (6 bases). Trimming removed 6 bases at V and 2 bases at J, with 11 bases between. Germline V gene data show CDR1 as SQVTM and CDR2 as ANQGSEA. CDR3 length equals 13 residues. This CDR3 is CSVTGSPGNTIYF. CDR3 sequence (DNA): TGCAGCGTCACAGGGTCACCTGGAAACACCATATATTTT.

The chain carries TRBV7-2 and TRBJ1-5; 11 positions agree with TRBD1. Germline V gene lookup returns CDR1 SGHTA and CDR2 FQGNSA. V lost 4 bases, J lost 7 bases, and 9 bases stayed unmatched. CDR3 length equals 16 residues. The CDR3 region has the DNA TGTGCCAGCAGCTCCCCCGGGACAGGGGGTAAGCAGCCCCAGCATTTT. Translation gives CASSSPGTGGKQPQHF. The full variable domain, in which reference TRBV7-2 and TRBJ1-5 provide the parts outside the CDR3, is GAGVSQSPSNKVTEKGKDVELRCDPISGHTALYWYRQSLGQGLEFLIYFQGNSAPDKSGLPSDRFSAERTGGSVSTLTIQRTQQEDSAVYLCASSSPGTGGKQPQHFGDGTRLSIL.

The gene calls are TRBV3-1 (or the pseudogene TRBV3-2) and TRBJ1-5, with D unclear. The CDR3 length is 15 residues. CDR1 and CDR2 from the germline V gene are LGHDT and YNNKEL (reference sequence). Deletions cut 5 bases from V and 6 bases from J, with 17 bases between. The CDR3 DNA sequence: TGTGCCAGCAGCGACAAGTCGGAGGGAGGTCAGCCCCAGCATTTT. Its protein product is CASSDKSEGGQPQHF.

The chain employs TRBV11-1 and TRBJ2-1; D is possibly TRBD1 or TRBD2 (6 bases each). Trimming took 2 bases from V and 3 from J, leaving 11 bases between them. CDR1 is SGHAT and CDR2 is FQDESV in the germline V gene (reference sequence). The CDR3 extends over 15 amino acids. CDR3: CASSLYGGGYNEQFF. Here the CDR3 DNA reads TGTGCCAGCAGCTTATACGGGGGCGGCTACAATGAGCAGTTCTTC.

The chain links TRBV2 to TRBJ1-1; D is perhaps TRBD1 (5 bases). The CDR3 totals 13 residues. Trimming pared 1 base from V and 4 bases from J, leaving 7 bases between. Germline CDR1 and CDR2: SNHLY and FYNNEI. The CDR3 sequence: CASSEGGFTEAFF. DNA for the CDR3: TGTGCCAGCAGTGAAGGGGGGTTCACTGAAGCTTTCTTT.

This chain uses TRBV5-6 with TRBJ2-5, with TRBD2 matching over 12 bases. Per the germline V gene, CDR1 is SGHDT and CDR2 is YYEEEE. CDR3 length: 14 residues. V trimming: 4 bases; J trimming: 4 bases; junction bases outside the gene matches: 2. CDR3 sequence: CASSKLAGGETQYF. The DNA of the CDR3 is TGTGCCAGCAGCAAACTAGCGGGAGGAGAGACCCAGTACTTC.

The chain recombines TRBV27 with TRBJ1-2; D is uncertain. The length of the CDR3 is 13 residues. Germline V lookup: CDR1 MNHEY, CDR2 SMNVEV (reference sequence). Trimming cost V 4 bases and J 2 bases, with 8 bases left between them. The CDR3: CASSYQENYGYTF. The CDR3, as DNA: TGTGCCAGCAGTTACCAGGAGAACTATGGCTACACCTTC.

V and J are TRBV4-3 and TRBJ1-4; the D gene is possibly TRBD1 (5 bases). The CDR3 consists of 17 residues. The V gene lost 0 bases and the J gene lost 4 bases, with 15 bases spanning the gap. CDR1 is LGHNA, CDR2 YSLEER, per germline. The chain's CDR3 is CASSQEAPGTFNEKLFF. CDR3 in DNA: TGCGCCAGCAGCCAAGAAGCCCCCGGGACTTTTAATGAAAAACTGTTTTTT.

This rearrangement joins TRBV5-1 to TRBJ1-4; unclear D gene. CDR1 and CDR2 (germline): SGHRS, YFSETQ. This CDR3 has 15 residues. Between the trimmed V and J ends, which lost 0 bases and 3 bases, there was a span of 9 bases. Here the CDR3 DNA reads TGCGCCAGCAGCTTGGGGATCTTATCTAATGAAAAACTGTTTTTT. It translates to CASSLGILSNEKLFF. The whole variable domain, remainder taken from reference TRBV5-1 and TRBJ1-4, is KAGVTQTPRYLIKTRGQQVTLSCSPISGHRSVSWYQQTPGQGLQFLFEYFSETQRNKGNFPGRFSGRQFSNSRSEMNVSTLELGDSALYLCASSLGILSNEKLFFGSGTQLSVL.

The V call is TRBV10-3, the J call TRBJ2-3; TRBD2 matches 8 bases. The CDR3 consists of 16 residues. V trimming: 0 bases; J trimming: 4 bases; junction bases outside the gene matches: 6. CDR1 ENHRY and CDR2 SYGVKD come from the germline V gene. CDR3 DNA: TGTGCCATCAGTGAGTCGAGGCTAGCGGGCTCAGATACGCAGTATTTT. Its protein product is CAISESRLAGSDTQYF.

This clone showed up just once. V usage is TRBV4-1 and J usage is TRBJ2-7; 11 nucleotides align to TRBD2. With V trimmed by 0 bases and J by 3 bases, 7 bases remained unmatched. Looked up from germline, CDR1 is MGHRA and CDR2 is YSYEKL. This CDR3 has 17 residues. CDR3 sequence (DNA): TGCGCCAGCAGCCAAGATCATGGAACTAGCGGGAGCTACGAGCAGTACTTC. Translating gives CASSQDHGTSGSYEQYF.

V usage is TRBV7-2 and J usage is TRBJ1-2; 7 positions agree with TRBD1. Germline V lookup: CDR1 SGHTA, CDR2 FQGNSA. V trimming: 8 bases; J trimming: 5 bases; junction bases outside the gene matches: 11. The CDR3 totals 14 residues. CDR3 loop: CASQIGGRQYGYTF. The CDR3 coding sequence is TGTGCCAGCCAAATAGGGGGCCGGCAGTATGGCTACACCTTC.

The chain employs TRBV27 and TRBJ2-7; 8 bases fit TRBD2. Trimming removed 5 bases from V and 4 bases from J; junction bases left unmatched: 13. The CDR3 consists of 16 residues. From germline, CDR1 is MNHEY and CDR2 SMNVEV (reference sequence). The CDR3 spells CASSHTSGPRPYEQYF. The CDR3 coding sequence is TGTGCCAGCAGTCATACTAGCGGCCCCCGTCCGTACGAGCAGTACTTC.

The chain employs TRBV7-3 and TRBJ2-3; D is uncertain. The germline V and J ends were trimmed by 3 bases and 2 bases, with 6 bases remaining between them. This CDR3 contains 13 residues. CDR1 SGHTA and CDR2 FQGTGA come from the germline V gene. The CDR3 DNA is TGTGCCAGCAGCTTGACCCACACAGATACGCAGTATTTT. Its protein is CASSLTHTDTQYF.

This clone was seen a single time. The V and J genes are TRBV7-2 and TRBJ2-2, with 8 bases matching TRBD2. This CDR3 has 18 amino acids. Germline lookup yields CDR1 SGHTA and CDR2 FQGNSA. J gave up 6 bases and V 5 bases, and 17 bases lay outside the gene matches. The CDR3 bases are TGTGCCAGCAGCCCCACGGGGACTAGGAGGGGGTTATCCGGGGAGCTGTTTTTT. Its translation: CASSPTGTRRGLSGELFF.

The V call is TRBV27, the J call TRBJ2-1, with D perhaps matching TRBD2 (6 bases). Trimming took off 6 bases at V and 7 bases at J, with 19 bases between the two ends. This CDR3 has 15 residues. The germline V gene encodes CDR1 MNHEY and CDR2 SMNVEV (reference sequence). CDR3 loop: CASSRGRGLENEQFF. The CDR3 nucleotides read TGTGCCAGCAGCCGTGGACGGGGGTTGGAGAATGAGCAGTTCTTC.

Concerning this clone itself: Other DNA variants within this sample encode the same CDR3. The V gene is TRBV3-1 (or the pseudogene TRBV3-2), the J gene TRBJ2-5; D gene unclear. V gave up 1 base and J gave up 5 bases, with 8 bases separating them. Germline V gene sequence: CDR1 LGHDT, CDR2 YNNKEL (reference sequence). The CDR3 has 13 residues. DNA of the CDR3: TGTGCCAGCAGCCAAGTCAGTCGGGAGACCCAGTACTTC. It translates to CASSQVSRETQYF.

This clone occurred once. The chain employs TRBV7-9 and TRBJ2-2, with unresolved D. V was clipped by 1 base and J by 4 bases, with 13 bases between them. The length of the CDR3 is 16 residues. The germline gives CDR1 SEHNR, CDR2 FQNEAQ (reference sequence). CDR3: CASSLVPAGITGELFF. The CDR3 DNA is TGTGCCAGCAGCTTAGTGCCGGCAGGAATCACCGGGGAGCTGTTTTTT.

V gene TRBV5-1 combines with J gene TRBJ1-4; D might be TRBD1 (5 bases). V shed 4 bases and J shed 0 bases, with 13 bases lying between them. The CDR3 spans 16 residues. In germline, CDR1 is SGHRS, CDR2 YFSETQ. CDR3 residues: CASSPGVRATNEKLFF. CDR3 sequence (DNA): TGCGCCAGCAGCCCGGGGGTACGTGCAACTAATGAAAAACTGTTTTTT.

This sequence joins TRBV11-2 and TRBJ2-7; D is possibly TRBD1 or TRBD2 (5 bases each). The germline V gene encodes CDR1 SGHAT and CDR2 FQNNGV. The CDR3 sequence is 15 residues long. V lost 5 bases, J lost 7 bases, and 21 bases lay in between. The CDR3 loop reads CASSPPGPLLKEQYF. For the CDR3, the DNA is TGTGCCAGCAGCCCTCCGGGGCCCCTACTGAAAGAGCAGTACTTC.

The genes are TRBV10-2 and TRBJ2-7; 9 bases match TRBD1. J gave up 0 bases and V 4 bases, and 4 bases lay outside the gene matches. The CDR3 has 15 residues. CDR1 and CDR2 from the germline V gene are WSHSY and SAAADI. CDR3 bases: TGCGCCAGCAGTGGGGGGGACAGGGTCTCCTACGAGCAGTACTTC. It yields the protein CASSGGDRVSYEQYF.